This TCR beta chain was sequenced for a study of T cell responses to AZD1222 COVID-19 vaccine. CDR1 LGHDT and CDR2 YNNKEL come from the germline V gene (reference sequence). The junction had 4 bases not matched to a gene; V was cut back by 2 bases and J by 1 base. There are 16 residues in the CDR3. The repertoire was sequenced with immunoSEQ multiplex PCR; TCRdb's copy has only in-frame clones and lacks some. Of about 82,000 clones listed, over 75% are singletons. V gene TRBV3-1 (or the pseudogene TRBV3-2) combines with J gene TRBJ2-3, with TRBD2 matching 9 bases. The receptor was isolated from an adult who received the AZD1222 COVID-19 vaccine. Material: peripheral blood, obtained 28 days after the second AZD1222 dose. Here the CDR3 reads CASSQFSGSGTDTQYF. For the CDR3, the DNA is TGTGCCAGCAGCCAATTTAGCGGGAGTGGCACAGATACGCAGTATTTT.